Only one count was recorded for the clone carrying this T cell receptor (beta chain). Its antigen is not identified. In the PCR, 60 Vbeta and 13 Jbeta primers were used. Clones were sequenced by immunoSEQ multiplex PCR, and TCRdb holds only the in-frame ones, with some missing. The data contain approximately 120,000 clones, about 74% of them singletons. This entry is derived from a study of cytomegalovirus exposure and HLA in healthy donors. Study-wide context: Early released data comprised 75 million to 100 million unique TCRs from HLA-typed donors. General study findings and limits: Generally TCR sequences proved uncommon, though certain public TCRs appeared in numerous donors. An analysis that was carried out later associated 17,000 or so TCR beta sequences with HLA alleles at 0.05 false discovery rate. Highly shared variants forming one cluster were likely a sequencing artifact.

The CDR3 covers 16 residues. V was clipped by 3 bases and J by 6 bases; unmatched bases: 13. CDR1 is SGHNT, CDR2 YYREEE, per germline (reference sequence). The sample taken for sequencing was PBMCs. The sequence was obtained from a woman aged 50 to 60 in good health and CMV-seropositive. The genes are TRBV5-4 and TRBJ2-7, with 9 nucleotides matching TRBD2. Here the CDR3 DNA reads TGTGCCAGCAGCTGGGGGGGTGTGGCGGGGGGGCGCGAGCAGTACTTC. This gives the protein CASSWGGVAGGREQYF.